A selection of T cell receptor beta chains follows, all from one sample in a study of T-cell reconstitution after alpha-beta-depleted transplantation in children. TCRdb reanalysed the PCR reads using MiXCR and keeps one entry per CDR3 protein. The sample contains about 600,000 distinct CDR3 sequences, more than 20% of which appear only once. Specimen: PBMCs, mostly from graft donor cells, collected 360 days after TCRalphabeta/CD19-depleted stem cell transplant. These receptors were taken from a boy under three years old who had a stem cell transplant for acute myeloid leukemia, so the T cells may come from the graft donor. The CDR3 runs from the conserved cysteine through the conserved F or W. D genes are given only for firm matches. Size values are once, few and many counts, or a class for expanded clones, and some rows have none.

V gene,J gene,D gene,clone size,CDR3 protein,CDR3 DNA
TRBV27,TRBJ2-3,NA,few,CASSLSPAATDTQYF,TGTGCCAGCAGTTTATCGCCGGCGGCCACAGATACGCAGTATTTT
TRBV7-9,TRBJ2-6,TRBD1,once,CASSIWTGLSGANVLTF,TGTGCCAGCAGCATATGGACAGGCCTCTCTGGGGCCAACGTCCTGACTTTC
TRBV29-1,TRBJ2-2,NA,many,CSVRGYTGELFF,TGCAGCGTTCGGGGTTACACCGGGGAGCTGTTTTTT
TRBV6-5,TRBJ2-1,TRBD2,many,CASSSPITSGVGYNEQFF,TGTGCCAGCAGTTCCCCCATCACTAGCGGGGTAGGGTACAATGAGCAGTTCTTC
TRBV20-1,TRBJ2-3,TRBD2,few,CSAAEGTSGSGTQYF,TGCAGTGCTGCGGAGGGGACTAGCGGTTCAGGTACGCAGTATTTT
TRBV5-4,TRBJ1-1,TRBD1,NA,CASSLGAGGQIRTEAFF,TGTGCCAGCAGCTTGGGGGCAGGGGGCCAAATCAGGACTGAAGCTTTCTTT
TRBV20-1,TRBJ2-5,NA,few,CSAISATQETQYF,TGCAGTGCTATTTCTGCGACCCAAGAGACCCAGTACTTC
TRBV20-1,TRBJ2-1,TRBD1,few,CSARGQPHEQFF,TGCAGTGCTAGGGGACAGCCACATGAGCAGTTCTTC
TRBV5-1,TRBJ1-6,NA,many,CASSLAGPLNSPLHF,TGCGCCAGCAGCTTGGCGGGACCCCTAAATTCACCCCTCCACTTT
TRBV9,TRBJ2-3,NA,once,CASSVGEPTDTQYF,TGTGCCAGCAGCGTAGGGGAGCCCACAGATACGCAGTATTTT
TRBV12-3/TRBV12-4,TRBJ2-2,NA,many,CASNPTGSDGELFF,TGTGCCAGCAACCCGACAGGTTCGGACGGGGAGCTGTTTTTT
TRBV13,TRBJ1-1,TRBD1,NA,CASSSGQGWVSPEAFF,TGTGCCAGCAGCTCTGGACAGGGATGGGTTTCGCCTGAAGCTTTCTTT
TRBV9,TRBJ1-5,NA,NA,CASSVGAGNQPQHF,TGTGCCAGCAGCGTAGGGGCAGGCAATCAGCCCCAGCATTTT
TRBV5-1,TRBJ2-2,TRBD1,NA,CASSTYPPRQGTNTGELFF,TGCGCCAGCAGCACCTACCCCCCCCGACAGGGAACTAACACCGGGGAGCTGTTTTTT
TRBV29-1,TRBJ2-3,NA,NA,CSGDVTGLGTDTQYF,TGCAGCGGTGACGTGACAGGCCTCGGCACAGATACGCAGTATTTT
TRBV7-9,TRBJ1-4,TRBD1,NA,CASSRDRSKEKLFF,TGTGCCAGCAGCCGGGACAGGTCAAAGGAAAAACTGTTTTTT
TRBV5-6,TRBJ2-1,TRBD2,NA,CASSLVSLAENNEQFF,TGTGCCAGCAGCTTGGTATCCCTAGCGGAAAACAATGAGCAGTTCTTC
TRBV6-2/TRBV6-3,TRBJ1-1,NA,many,CASSYDMNTEAFF,TGTGCCAGCAGCTATGATATGAACACTGAAGCTTTCTTT
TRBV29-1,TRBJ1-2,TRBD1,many,CSVPNAGTVYGYTF,TGCAGCGTTCCCAACGCCGGGACAGTCTATGGCTACACCTTC
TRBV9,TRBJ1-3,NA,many,CASSVGTGRNTIYF,TGTGCCAGCAGCGTCGGAACAGGGCGAAACACCATATATTTT
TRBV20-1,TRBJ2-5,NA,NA,CSARDPLPETQYF,TGCAGTGCTAGAGATCCCCTCCCAGAGACCCAGTACTTC
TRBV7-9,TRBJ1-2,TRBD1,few,CASRGYSGTGEDGYTF,TGTGCCAGCAGGGGATACTCGGGGACAGGGGAAGATGGCTACACCTTC
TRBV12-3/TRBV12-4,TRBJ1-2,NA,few,CASSPGVRGYTF,TGTGCCAGCAGCCCTGGGGTGAGAGGCTACACCTTC
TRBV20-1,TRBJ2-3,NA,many,CSASPRTTSTDTQYF,TGCAGTGCTAGCCCCCGGACCACTAGCACAGATACGCAGTATTTT
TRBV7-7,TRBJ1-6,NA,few,CASSFVTIGQSDSPLHF,TGTGCCAGCAGCTTTGTGACCATTGGACAGTCCGATTCACCCCTCCACTTT
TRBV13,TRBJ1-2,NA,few,CASSLWDGVLVRGYTF,TGTGCCAGCAGCTTATGGGACGGCGTCTTGGTCCGTGGCTACACCTTC
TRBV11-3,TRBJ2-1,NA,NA,CASSSRGRQVGQFF,TGTGCCAGCAGCTCTAGGGGACGTCAGGTAGGGCAGTTCTTC
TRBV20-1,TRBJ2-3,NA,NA,CSARDWGDTQYF,TGCAGTGCTAGAGATTGGGGAGATACGCAGTATTTT
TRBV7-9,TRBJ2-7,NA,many,CASSLAGHAGGASEQYF,TGTGCCAGCAGCTTAGCCGGCCATGCTGGTGGGGCTAGCGAGCAGTACTTC
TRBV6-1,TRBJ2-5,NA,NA,CASSGKPGTQETQYF,TGTGCCAGCAGTGGAAAACCGGGAACCCAAGAGACCCAGTACTTC
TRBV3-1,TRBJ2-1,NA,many,CASSQVEEQFF,TGTGCCAGCAGCCAAGTCGAAGAGCAGTTCTTC
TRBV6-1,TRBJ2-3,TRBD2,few,CASRERTSGADTQYF,TGTGCCAGCAGGGAGCGGACTAGCGGGGCAGATACGCAGTATTTT
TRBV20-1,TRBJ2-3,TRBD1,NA,CSASPTGGIDTQYF,TGCAGTGCTAGTCCGACAGGGGGCATAGATACGCAGTATTTT
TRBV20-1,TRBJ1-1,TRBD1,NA,CSARAGDRGYTEAFF,TGCAGTGCTAGAGCAGGCGACAGGGGCTACACTGAAGCTTTCTTT
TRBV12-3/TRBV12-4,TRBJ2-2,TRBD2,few,CASSLTGTSSGELFF,TGTGCCAGCAGTTTAACCGGGACTAGCTCCGGGGAGCTGTTTTTT
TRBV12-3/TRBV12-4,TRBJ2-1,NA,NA,CASSGDKYNEQFF,TGTGCCAGCAGCGGGGATAAATACAATGAGCAGTTCTTC
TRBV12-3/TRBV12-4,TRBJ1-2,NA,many,CASSLGQIYGYTF,TGTGCCAGCAGTTTAGGGCAGATCTATGGCTACACCTTC
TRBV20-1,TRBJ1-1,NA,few,CSARGISPTEAFF,TGCAGTGCTAGAGGGATAAGTCCCACTGAAGCTTTCTTT
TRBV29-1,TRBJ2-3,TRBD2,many,CSVALGGDTQYF,TGCAGCGTTGCTCTGGGAGGGGATACGCAGTATTTT
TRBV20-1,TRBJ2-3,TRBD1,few,CSASLGTGVGDTQYF,TGCAGTGCTAGCCTCGGGACAGGGGTGGGAGATACGCAGTATTTT
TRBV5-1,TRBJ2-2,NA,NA,CASSPLDFTGELFF,TGCGCCAGCAGTCCCCTCGATTTCACCGGGGAGCTGTTTTTT
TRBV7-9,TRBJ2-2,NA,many,CASSPPIAVNTGELFF,TGTGCCAGCAGCCCCCCGATAGCGGTGAACACCGGGGAGCTGTTTTTT
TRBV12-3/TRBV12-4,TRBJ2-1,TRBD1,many,CASSGTTGVRNEQFF,TGTGCCAGCAGCGGAACGACAGGGGTCCGCAATGAGCAGTTCTTC
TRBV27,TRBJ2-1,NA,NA,CASSLWLQFDEQFF,TGTGCCAGCAGTTTATGGCTCCAGTTTGATGAGCAGTTCTTC
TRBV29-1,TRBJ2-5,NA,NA,CSVEGRKGLYQETQYF,TGCAGCGTTGAAGGTCGGAAGGGCCTCTACCAAGAGACCCAGTACTTC
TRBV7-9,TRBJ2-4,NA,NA,CASSLVASVWGTDIQYF,TGTGCCAGCAGCTTAGTGGCGAGTGTGTGGGGCACGGACATTCAGTACTTC
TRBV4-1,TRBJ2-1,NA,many,CASSQDRLQGGGEQFF,TGCGCCAGCAGCCAAGATCGACTCCAGGGTGGGGGTGAGCAGTTCTTC